This T cell receptor (beta chain) was sequenced for a study of cytomegalovirus exposure and HLA in healthy donors. This CDR3 comprises 13 residues. V was shortened by 7 bases and J by 0 bases, with 10 bases between the two germline ends. Germline V gene lookup returns CDR1 MNHEY and CDR2 SVGAGI. PCR used 60 Vbeta primers and 13 Jbeta primers. Libraries were prepared by immunoSEQ multiplex PCR; TCRdb keeps only in-frame clonotypes and omits some of them. The sample carries fewer than 90,000 clones, over 60% recorded once. The source is a man aged 25 to 40 in good health and CMV-seronegative. This chain links TRBV6-5 with TRBJ2-7; the D gene is possibly TRBD2 (5 bases). Sequenced material: PBMCs. CDR3 in DNA: TGTGCCAGCACGGGAACCCACTCCTACGAGCAGTACTTC. This sequence encodes CASTGTHSYEQYF.